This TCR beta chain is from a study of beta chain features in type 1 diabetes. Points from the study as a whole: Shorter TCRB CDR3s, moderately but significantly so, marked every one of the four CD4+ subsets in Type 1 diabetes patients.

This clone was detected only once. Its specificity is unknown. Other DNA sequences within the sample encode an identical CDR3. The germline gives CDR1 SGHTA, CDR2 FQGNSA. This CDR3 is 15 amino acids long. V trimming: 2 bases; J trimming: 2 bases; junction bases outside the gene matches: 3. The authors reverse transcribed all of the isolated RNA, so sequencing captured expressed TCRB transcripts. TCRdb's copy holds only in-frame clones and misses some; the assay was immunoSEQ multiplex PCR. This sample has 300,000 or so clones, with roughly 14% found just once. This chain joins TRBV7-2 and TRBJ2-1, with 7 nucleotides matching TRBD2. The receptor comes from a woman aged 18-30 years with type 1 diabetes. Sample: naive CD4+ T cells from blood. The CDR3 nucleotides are TGTGCCAGCAGCTTACGGCTAGCGGCCTACAATGAGCAGTTCTTC. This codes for CASSLRLAAYNEQFF.